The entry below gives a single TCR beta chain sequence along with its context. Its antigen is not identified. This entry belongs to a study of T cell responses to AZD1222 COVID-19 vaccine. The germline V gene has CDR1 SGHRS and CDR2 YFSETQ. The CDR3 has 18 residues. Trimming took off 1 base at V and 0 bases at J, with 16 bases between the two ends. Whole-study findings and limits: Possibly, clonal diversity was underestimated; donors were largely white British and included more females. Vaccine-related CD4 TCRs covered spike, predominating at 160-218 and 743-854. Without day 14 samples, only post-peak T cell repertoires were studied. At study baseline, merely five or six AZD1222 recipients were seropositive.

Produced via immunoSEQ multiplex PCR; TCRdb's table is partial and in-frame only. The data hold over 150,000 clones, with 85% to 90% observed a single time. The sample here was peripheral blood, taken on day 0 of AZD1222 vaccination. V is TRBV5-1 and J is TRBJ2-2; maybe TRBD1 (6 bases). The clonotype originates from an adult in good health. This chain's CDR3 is CASSLKRPDSSNTGELFF. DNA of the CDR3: TGCGCCAGCAGCTTGAAGCGGCCGGACAGTTCGAACACCGGGGAGCTGTTTTTT.